These 8 T cell receptor beta chains were all obtained from the same sample, sequenced in a study of cytomegalovirus exposure and HLA in healthy donors. The PCR employed 60 Vbeta primers together with 13 Jbeta primers. Produced via immunoSEQ multiplex PCR; TCRdb's table is partial and in-frame only. The table includes roughly 180,000 clones, approximately 88% detected once. The material sequenced was PBMCs. These receptors were obtained from a boy younger than 18 in good health and CMV-seronegative.

The gene calls are TRBV2 and TRBJ2-1, with 10 bases lining up with TRBD1. Germline trimming cut 4 bases from V and 5 bases from J; bases unmatched to any gene: 5. CDR1 and CDR2 from the germline V gene are SNHLY and FYNNEI. The CDR3 is 15 residues long. DNA of the CDR3: TGTGCCAGCAGTGCGGGACAGGGGTGGAACAATGAGCAGTTCTTC. Protein: CASSAGQGWNNEQFF.

The CDR3 loop is CASSRIAADTQYF. The CDR3 coding sequence is TGTGCCAGCAGTCGGATCGCGGCAGATACGCAGTATTTT. V gene TRBV6-4 combines with J gene TRBJ2-3, with D unresolved. Germline V gene lookup returns CDR1 MRHNA and CDR2 SNTAGT. Trimming stripped 5 bases from V and 4 bases from J, with 10 bases between. The CDR3 has 13 amino acids.

V and J are TRBV19 and TRBJ1-4; 7 bases map to TRBD1. The germline CDR1 and CDR2 sequences are LNHDA and SQIVND (reference sequence). V shed 4 bases and J 7 bases; nucleotides not matched to a gene: 6. The CDR3 consists of 14 residues. Written as DNA, the CDR3 is TGTGCCAGTAGTACCCTGACAGGGATTGAAAAACTGTTTTTT. It yields the protein CASSTLTGIEKLFF.

This clone was recorded only once. V is TRBV7-9 and J is TRBJ2-1; 7 nucleotides align to TRBD2. The CDR3 consists of 16 residues. CDR1 and CDR2 from the germline V gene are SEHNR and FQNEAQ (reference sequence). V trimming: 3 bases; J trimming: 8 bases; junction bases outside the gene matches: 13. CDR3 DNA sequence: TGTGCCAGCAGCTTCATCAAGCGGGAAGGGGTGGATGAGCAGTTCTTC. This gives the protein CASSFIKREGVDEQFF.

The rearrangement uses TRBV7-2 and TRBJ2-7; D might be TRBD2 (6 bases). The germline gives CDR1 SGHTA, CDR2 FQGNSA. Trimming took 3 bases from V and 0 from J, leaving 15 bases between them. The CDR3 contains 16 residues. CDR3 DNA sequence: TGTGCCAGCAGCTTTTGGACGGGACTTAGCTCCTACGAGCAGTACTTC. Its translation: CASSFWTGLSSYEQYF.

This rearrangement joins TRBV30 to TRBJ2-7; the D gene is possibly TRBD1 (6 bases). Trimming took off 0 bases at V and 7 bases at J, with 16 bases between the two ends. Germline-derived CDR1 and CDR2 are GTSNPN and SVGIG (reference sequence). CDR3 size: 14 residues. CDR3 sequence: CAWSVLSPTGEQYF. DNA of the CDR3: TGTGCCTGGAGTGTACTTTCACCTACAGGGGAGCAGTACTTC.

V and J are TRBV29-1 and TRBJ2-7; possible D gene TRBD2, 5 bases. Germline values: CDR1 SQVTM, CDR2 ANQGSEA. Trimming removed 5 bases from V and 3 bases from J, with 20 bases in between. CDR3 size: 15 residues. CDR3 sequence (DNA): TGCAGCGTTTCCCCTTCTACGGGAAACTTCTACGAGCAGTACTTC. Translation: CSVSPSTGNFYEQYF.

The chain couples TRBV7-3 to TRBJ2-3; a possible D gene is TRBD1 (5 bases). The V and J ends lost 5 bases and 4 bases respectively, with 16 bases between them. The CDR3 length is 15 residues. Germline loops: CDR1 SGHTA, CDR2 FQGTGA. CDR3 region: CASSQDRGRADTQYF. DNA for the CDR3: TGTGCCAGCAGCCAGGACCGAGGCAGGGCAGATACGCAGTATTTT.